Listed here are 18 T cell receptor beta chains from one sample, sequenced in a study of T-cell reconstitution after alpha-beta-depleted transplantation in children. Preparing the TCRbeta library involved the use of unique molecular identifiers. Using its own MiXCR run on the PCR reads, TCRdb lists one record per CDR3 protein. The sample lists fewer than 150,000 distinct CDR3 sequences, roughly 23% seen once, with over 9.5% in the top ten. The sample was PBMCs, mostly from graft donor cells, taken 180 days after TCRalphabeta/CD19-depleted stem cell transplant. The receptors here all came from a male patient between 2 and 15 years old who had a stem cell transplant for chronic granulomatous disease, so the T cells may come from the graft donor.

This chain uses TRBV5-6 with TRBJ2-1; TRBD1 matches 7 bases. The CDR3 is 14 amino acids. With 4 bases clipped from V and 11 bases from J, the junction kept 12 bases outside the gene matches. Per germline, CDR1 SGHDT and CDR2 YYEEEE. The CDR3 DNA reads TGTGCCAGCAGCGGGGACAGAGGTATCCATAAGCAGTTCTTC. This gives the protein CASSGDRGIHKQFF.

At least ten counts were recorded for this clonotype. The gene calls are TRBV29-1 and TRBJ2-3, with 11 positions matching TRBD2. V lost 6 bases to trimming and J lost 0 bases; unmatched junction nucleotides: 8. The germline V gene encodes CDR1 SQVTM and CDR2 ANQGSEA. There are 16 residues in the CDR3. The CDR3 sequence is CSVITGTSGSTDTQYF. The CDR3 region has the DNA TGCAGCGTGATTACCGGGACTAGCGGAAGCACAGATACGCAGTATTTT.

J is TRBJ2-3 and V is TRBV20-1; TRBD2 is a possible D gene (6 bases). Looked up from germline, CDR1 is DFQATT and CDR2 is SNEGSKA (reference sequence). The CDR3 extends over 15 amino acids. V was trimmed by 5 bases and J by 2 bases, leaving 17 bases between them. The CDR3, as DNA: TGCAGTGCTCTGGACTATCAAAAAACCACAGATACGCAGTATTTT. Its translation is CSALDYQKTTDTQYF.

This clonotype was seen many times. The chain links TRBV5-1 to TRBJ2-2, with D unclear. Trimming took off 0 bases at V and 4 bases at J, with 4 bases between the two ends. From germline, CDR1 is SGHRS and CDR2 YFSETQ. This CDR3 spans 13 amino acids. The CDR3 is CASSLVFTGELFF. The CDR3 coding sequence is TGCGCCAGCAGCTTGGTGTTCACCGGGGAGCTGTTTTTT.

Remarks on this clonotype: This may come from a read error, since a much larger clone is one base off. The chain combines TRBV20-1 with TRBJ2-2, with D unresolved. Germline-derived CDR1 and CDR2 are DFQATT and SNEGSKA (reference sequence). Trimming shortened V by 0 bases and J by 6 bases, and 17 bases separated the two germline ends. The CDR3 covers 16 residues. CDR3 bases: TGCAGTGCTAGAGATCCCTCTAGGGCCGTAGCCGGGGAGCTGTTTTTT. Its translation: CSARDPSRAVAGELFF.

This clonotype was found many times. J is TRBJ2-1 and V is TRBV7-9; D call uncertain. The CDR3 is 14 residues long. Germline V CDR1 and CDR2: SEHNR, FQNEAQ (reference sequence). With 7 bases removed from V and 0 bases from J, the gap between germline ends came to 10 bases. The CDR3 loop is CASTLGNSYNEQFF. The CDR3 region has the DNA TGTGCCAGCACCCTGGGGAACTCCTACAATGAGCAGTTCTTC.

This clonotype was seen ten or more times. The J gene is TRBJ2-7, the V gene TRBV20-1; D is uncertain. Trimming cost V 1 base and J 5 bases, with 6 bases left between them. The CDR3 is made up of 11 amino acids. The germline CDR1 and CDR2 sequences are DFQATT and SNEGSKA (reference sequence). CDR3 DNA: TGCAGTGCTAGAGTGGGCGACGAGCAGTACTTC. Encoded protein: CSARVGDEQYF.

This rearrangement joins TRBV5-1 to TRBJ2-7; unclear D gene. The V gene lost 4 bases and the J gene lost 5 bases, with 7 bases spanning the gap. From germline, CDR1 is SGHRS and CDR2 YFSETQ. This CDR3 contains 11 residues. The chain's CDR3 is CASSGVNEQYF. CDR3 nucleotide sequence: TGCGCCAGCAGCGGTGTAAACGAGCAGTACTTC.

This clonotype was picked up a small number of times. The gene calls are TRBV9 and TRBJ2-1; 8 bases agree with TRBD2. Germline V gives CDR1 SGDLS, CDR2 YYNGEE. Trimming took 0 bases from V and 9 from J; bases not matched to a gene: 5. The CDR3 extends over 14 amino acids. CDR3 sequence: CASSVEGLEVEQFF. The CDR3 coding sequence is TGTGCCAGCAGCGTAGAGGGACTAGAAGTTGAGCAGTTCTTC. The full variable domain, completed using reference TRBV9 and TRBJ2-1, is DSGVTQTPKHLITATGQRVTLRCSPRSGDLSVYWYQQSLDQGLQFLIQYYNGEERAKGNILERFSAQQFPDLHSELNLSSLELGDSALYFCASSVEGLEVEQFFGPGTRLTVL.

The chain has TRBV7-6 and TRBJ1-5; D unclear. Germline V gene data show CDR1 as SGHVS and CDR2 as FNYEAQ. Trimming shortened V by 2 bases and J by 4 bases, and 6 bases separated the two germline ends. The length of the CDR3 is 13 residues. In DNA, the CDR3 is TGTGCCAGCAGCTTAAGCACGAATCAGCCCCAGCATTTT. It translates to CASSLSTNQPQHF.

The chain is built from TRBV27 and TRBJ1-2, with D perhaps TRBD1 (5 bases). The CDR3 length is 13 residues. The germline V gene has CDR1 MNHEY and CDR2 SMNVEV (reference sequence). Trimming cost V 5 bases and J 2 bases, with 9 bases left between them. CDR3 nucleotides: TGTGCCAGCAGTCCAGGGCCGAACTATGGCTACACCTTC. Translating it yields CASSPGPNYGYTF.

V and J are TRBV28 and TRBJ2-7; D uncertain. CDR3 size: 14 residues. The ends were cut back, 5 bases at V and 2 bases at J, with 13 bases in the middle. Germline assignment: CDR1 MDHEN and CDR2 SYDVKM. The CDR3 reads CASSPTPGTYEQYF. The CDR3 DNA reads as TGTGCCAGCAGTCCAACACCGGGCACCTACGAGCAGTACTTC.

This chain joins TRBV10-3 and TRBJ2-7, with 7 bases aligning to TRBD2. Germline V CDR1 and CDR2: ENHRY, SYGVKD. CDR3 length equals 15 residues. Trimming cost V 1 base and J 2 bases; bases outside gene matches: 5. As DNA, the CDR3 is TGTGCCATCAGTGAGTGGGGGGGAGGGCCCTACGAGCAGTACTTC. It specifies CAISEWGGGPYEQYF.

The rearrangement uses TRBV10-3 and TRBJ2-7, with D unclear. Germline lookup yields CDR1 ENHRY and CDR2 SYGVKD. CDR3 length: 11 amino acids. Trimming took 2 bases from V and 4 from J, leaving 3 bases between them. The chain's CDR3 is CAISEGYEQYF. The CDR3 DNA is TGTGCCATCAGTGAGGGGTACGAGCAGTACTTC.

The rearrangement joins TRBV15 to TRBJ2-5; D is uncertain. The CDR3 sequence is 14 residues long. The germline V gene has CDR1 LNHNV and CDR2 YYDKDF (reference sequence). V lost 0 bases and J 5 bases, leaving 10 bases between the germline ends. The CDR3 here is CATSRDHGRETQYF. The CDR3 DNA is TGTGCCACCAGCAGAGATCACGGCAGGGAGACCCAGTACTTC.

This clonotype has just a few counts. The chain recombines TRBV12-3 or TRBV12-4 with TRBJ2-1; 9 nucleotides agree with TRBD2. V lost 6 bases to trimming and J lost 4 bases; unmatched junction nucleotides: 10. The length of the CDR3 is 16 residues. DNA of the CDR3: TGTGCCAGCAGCCTACTAGCGGGCCCCATGTACAATGAGCAGTTCTTC. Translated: CASSLLAGPMYNEQFF.

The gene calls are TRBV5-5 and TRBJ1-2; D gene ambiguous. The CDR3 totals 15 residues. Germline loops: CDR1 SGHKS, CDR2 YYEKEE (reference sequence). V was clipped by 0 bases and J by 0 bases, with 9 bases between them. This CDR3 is CASSLGGSTNYGYTF. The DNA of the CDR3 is TGTGCCAGCAGCTTGGGTGGCAGTACTAACTATGGCTACACCTTC. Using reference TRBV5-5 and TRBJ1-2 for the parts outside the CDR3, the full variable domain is DAGVTQSPTHLIKTRGQQVTLRCSPISGHKSVSWYQQVLGQGPQFIFQYYEKEERGRGNFPDRFSARQFPNYSSELNVNALLLGDSALYLCASSLGGSTNYGYTFGSGTRLTVV.

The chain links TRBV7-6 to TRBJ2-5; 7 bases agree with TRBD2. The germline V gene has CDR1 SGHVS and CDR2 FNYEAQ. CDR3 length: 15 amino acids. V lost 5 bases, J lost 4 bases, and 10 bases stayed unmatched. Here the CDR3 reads CASSPGGGRGETQYF. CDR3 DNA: TGTGCCAGCAGCCCGGGAGGAGGGAGAGGAGAGACCCAGTACTTC. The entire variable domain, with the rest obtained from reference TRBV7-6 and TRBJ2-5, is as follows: GAGVSQSPRYKVTKRGQDVALRCDPISGHVSLYWYRQALGQGPEFLTYFNYEAQQDKSGLPNDRFSAERPEGSISTLTIQRTEQRDSAMYRCASSPGGGRGETQYFGPGTRLLVL.